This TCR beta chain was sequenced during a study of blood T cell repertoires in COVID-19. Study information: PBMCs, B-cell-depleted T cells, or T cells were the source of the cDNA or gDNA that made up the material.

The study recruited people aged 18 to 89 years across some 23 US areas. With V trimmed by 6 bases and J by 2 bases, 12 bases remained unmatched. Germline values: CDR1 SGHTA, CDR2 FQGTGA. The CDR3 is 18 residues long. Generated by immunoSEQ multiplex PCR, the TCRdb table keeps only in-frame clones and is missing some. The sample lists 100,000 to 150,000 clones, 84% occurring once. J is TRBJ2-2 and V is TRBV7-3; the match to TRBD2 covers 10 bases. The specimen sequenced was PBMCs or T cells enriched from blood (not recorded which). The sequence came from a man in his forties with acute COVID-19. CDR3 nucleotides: TGTGCCAGCAGGCTTAGTAGCGGGGGGATACTCAACACCGGGGAGCTGTTTTTT. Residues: CASRLSSGGILNTGELFF.